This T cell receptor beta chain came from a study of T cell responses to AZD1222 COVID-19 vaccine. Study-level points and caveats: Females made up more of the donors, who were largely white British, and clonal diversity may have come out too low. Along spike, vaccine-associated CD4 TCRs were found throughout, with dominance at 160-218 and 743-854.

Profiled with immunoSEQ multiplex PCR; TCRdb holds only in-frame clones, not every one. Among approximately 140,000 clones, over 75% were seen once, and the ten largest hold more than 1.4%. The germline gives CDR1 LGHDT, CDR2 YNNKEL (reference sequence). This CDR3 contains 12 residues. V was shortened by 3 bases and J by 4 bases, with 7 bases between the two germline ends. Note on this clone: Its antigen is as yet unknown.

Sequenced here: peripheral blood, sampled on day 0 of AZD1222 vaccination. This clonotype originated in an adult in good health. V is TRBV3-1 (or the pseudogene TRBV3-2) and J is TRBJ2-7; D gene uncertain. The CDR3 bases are TGTGCCAGCAGCCACTCGGAGTACGAGCAGTACTTC. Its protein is CASSHSEYEQYF.